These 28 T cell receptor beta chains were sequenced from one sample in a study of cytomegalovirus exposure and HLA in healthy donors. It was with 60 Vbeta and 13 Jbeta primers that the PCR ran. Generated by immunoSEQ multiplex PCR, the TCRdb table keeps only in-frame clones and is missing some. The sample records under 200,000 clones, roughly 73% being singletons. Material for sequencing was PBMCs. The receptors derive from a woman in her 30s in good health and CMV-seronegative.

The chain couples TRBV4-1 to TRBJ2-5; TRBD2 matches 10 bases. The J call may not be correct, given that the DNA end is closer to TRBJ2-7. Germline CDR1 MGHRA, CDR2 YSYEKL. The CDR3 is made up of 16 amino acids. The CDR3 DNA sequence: TGCGCCAGCAGCCAAAGGATCCTAGCGGGGGTCCACGAGCAGTACTTC. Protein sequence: CASSQRILAGVHEQYF.

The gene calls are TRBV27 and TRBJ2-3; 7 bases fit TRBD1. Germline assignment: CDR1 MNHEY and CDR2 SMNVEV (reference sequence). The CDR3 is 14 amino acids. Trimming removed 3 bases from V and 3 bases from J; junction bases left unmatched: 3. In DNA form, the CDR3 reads TGTGCCAGCAGTTTCCAGACAGGGACAGATACGCAGTATTTT. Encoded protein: CASSFQTGTDTQYF.

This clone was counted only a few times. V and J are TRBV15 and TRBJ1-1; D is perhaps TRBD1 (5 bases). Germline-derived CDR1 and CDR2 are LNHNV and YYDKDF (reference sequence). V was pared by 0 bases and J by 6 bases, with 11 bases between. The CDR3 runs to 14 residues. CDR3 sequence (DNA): TGTGCCACCAGCAGAGATTTAGGGGCGGCTGAAGCTTTCTTT. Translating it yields CATSRDLGAAEAFF.

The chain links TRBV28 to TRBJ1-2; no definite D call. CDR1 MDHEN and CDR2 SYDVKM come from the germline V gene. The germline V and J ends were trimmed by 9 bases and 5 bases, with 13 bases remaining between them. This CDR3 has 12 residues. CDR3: CASLRQRYGYTF. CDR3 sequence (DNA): TGTGCCAGTTTGAGGCAGAGATATGGCTACACCTTC.

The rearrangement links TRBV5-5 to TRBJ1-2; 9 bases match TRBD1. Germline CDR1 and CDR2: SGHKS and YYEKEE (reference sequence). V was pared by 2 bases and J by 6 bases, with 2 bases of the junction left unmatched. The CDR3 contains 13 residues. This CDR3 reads CASSFRQGDGYTF. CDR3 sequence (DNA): TGTGCCAGCAGCTTCAGACAGGGGGATGGCTACACCTTC.

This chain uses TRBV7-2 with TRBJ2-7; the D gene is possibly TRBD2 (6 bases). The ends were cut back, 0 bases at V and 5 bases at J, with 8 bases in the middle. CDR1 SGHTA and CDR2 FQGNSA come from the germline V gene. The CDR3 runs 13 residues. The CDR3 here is CASSLAGGDEQYF. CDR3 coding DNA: TGTGCCAGCAGCTTAGCGGGGGGTGACGAGCAGTACTTC.

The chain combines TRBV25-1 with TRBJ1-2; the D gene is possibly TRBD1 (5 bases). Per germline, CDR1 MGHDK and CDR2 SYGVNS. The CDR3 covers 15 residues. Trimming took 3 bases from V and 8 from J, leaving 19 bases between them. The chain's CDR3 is CASSEPHAGITGYTF. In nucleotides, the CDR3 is TGTGCCAGCAGTGAGCCACACGCAGGGATCACGGGCTACACCTTC.

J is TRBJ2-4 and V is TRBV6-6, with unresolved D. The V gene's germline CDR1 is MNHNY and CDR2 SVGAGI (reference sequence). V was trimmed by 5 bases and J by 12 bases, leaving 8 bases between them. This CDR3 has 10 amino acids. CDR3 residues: CASSETNQYF. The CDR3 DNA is TGTGCCAGCAGTGAGACAAATCAGTACTTC.

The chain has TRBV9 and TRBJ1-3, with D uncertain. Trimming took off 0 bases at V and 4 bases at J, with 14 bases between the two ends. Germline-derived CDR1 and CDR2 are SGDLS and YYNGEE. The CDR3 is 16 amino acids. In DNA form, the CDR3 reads TGTGCCAGCAGCGTAGGGCCGGGGATGGCCGGAAACACCATATATTTT. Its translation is CASSVGPGMAGNTIYF.

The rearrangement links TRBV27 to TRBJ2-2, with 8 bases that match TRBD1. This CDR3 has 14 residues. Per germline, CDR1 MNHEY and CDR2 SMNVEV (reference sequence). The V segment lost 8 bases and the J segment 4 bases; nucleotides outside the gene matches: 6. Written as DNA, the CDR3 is TGTGCCAGCGGATGGACAGGGACCACCGGGGAGCTGTTTTTT. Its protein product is CASGWTGTTGELFF.

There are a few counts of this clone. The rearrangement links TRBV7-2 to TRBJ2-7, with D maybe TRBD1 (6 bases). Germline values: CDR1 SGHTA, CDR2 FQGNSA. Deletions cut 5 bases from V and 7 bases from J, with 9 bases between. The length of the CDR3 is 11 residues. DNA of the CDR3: TGTGCCAGCAGCCTCAGGGGAGAGCAGTACTTC. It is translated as CASSLRGEQYF.

CDR3 sequence (DNA): TGTGCCACCGGACAGGGAAGATATAGCAATCAGCCCCAGCATTTT. Residues: CATGQGRYSNQPQHF. This sequence joins TRBV10-3 and TRBJ1-5; 8 bases agree with TRBD1. Trimming removed 10 bases from V and 0 bases from J; junction bases left unmatched: 8. Germline CDR1 reads ENHRY; CDR2 reads SYGVKD. The CDR3 consists of 15 residues.

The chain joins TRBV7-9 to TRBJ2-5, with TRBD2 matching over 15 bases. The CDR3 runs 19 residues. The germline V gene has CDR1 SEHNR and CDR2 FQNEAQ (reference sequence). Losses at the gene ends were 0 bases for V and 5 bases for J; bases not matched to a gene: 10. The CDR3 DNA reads TGTGCCAGCAGCTTAGCCGGACTAGCGGGAGGGCCAGGGAGGGAGACCCAGTACTTC. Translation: CASSLAGLAGGPGRETQYF.

CDR3 coding DNA: TGTGCCAGCAGTCACCGGGGACTAGCGGGTGGGGATACGCAGTATTTT. It translates to CASSHRGLAGGDTQYF. The gene calls are TRBV6-6 and TRBJ2-3; TRBD2 aligns across 12 bases. Germline CDR1 MNHNY, CDR2 SVGAGI (reference sequence). V lost 5 bases to trimming and J lost 6 bases; unmatched junction nucleotides: 9. The CDR3 covers 16 residues.

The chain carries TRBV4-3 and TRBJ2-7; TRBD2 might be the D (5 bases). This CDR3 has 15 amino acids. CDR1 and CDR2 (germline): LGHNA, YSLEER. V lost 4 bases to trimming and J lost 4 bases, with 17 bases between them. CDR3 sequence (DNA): TGCGCCAGCAGCCCCCTGGCGGGTTCTTCGTACGAGCAGTACTTC. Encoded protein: CASSPLAGSSYEQYF.

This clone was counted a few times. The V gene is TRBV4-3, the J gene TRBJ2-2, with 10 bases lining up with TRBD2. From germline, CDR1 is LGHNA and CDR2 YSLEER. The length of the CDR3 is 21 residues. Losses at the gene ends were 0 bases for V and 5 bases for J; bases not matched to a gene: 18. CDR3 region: CASSQELLAGRDIRFTGELFF. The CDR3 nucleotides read TGCGCCAGCAGCCAAGAATTACTAGCGGGACGAGATATTCGGTTTACCGGGGAGCTGTTTTTT.

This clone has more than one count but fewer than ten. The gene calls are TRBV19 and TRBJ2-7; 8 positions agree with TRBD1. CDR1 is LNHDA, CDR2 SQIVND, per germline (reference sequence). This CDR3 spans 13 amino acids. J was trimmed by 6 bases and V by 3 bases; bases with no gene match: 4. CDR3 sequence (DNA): TGTGCCAGTAGTATGGACAGGGATCGCGAGCAGTACTTC. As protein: CASSMDRDREQYF.

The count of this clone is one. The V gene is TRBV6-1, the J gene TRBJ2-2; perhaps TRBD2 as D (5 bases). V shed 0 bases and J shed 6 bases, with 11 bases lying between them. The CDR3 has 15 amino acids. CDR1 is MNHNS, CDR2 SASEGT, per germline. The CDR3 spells CASSEASLVPGELFF. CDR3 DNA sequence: TGTGCCAGCAGTGAAGCGTCACTAGTCCCCGGGGAGCTGTTTTTT.

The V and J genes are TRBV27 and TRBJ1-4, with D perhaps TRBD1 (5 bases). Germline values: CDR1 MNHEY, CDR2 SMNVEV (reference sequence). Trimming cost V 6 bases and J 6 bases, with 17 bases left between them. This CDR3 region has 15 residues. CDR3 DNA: TGTGCCAGCAGGCTGTCACAAGGGGCGGATGAAAAACTGTTTTTT. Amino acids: CASRLSQGADEKLFF.

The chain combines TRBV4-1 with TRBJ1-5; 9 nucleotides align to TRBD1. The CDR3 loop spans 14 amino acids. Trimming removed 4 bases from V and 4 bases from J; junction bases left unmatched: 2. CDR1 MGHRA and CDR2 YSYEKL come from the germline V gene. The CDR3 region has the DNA TGCGCCAGCAGCCGGGGACAGGGAAATCAGCCCCAGCATTTT. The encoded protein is CASSRGQGNQPQHF.

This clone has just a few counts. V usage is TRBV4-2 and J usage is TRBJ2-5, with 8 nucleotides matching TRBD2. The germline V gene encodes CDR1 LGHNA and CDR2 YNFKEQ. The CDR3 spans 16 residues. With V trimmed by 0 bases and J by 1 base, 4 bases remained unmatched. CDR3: CASSQDLAGGQETQYF. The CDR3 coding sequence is TGTGCCAGCAGCCAAGATTTGGCGGGAGGCCAAGAGACCCAGTACTTC.

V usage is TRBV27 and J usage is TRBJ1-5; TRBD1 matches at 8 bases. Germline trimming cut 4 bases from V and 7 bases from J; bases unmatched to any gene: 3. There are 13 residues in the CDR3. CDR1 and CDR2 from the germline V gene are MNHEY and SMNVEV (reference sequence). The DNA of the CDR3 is TGTGCCAGCAGTTGGGGACAGGCCCAGCCCCAGCATTTT. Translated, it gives CASSWGQAQPQHF.

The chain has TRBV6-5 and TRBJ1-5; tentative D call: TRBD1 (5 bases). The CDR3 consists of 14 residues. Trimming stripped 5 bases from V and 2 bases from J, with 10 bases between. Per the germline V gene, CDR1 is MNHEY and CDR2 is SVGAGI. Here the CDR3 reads CASSGREGNQPQHF. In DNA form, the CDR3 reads TGTGCCAGCAGTGGCAGGGAGGGCAATCAGCCCCAGCATTTT.

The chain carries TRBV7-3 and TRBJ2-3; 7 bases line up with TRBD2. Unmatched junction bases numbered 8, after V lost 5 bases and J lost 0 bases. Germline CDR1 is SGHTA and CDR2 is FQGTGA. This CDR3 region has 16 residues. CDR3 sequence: CASSPGPSGSTDTQYF. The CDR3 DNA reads TGTGCCAGCAGCCCAGGGCCTAGCGGAAGCACAGATACGCAGTATTTT.

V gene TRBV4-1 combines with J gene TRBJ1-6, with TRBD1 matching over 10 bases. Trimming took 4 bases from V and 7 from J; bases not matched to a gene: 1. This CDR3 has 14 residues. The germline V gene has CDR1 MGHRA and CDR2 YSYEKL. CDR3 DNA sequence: TGCGCCAGCAGCCGGGACAGGGGCAATTCACCCCTCCACTTT. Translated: CASSRDRGNSPLHF.

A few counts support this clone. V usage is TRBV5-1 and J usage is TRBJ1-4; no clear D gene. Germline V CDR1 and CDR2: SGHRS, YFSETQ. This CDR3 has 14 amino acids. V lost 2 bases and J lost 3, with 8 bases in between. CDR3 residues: CASSFRFPNEKLFF. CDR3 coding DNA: TGCGCCAGCAGCTTCAGGTTCCCTAATGAAAAACTGTTTTTT. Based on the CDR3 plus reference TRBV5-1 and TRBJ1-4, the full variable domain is KAGVTQTPRYLIKTRGQQVTLSCSPISGHRSVSWYQQTPGQGLQFLFEYFSETQRNKGNFPGRFSGRQFSNSRSEMNVSTLELGDSALYLCASSFRFPNEKLFFGSGTQLSVL.

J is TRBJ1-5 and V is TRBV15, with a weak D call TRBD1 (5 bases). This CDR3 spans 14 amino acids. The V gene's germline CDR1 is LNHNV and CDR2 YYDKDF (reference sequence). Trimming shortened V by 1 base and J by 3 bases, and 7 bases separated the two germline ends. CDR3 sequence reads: CATSRGGSNQPQHF. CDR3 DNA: TGTGCCACCAGCAGAGGGGGCTCCAATCAGCCCCAGCATTTT.

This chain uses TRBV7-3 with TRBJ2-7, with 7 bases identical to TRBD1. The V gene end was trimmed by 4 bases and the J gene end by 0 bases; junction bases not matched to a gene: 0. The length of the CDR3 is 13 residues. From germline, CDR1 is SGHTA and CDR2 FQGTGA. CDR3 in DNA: TGTGCCAGCAGCTGGGACAGCTCCTACGAGCAGTACTTC. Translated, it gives CASSWDSSYEQYF.